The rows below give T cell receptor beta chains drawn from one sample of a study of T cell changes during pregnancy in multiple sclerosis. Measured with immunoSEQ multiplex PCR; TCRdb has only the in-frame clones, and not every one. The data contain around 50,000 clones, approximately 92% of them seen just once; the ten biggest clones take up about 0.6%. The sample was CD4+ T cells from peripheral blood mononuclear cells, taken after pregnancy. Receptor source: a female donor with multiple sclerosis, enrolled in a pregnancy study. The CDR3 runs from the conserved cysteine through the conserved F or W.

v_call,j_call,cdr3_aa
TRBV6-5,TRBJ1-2,CASSYTTGEVSYTF
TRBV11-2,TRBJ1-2,CASSIQGNYGYTF
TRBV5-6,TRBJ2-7,CASRGSGGPLYEQYF
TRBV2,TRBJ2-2,CASSVRGTNTGELFF
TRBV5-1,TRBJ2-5,CASSLEGEETQYF
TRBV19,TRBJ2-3,CASSILGQSTDTQYF
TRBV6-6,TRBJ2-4,CAASGDVNIQYF
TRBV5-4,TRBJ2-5,CASSLQSETQYF
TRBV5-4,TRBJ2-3,CASSWKGEDTQYF
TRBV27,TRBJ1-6,CASSSPPAGTASRALHF
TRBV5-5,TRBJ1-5,CASSFQGQPQHF
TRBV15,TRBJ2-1,CATSRGSGGARNEQFF
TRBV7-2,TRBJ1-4,CASSPPDSATNEKLFF
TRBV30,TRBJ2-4,CAWSTGNENIQYF
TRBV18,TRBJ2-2,CASSPGTGTGELFF
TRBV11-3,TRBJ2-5,CASSLGGGPQETQYF
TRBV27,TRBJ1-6,CASSLWATGVDNSPLHF
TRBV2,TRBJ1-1,CASSGQGQVTEAFF
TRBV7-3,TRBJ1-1,CASSPSLNIGTEAFF
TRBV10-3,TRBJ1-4,CAISVAGSGNEKLFF
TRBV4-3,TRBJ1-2,CASSQQGPYGYTF
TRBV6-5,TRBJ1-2,CASISVVGYTF
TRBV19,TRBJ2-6,CASSILGGGSGANVLTF
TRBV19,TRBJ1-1,CATERDTEAFF